This T cell receptor (beta chain) derives from a study of hypomethylating agent response in myelodysplastic syndrome (dated by TCRdb to the early 2020s). At the level of the whole study: Patients were treated with the hypomethylating agents azacitidine (most of the 11) or decitabine (3 of 11). Among the myelodysplastic syndrome patients in the cohort, nine or ten were male and 2 were female. A mean patient age of around 70 +/- 6 years was recorded, and a diploid cytogenetic profile was observed most commonly. TET2 mutation was identified most frequently, being present in 5 of 11 patients. Complete response or hematologic improvement was achieved by six patients, and a few patients were classified as non-responders. Response was defined as complete response or hematologic improvement, and patients who met neither criterion were classified as non-responders.

T-cell subsets were not sorted, so the analysis was performed on bulk bone marrow. TCR beta CDR3 regions were immunosequenced from bone marrow of approximately ten myelodysplastic syndrome patients before and after hypomethylating agent therapy. For longitudinal repertoire tracking, every patient provided one baseline bone marrow and two to three bone marrows collected at different post-treatment timepoints. Genomic DNA was isolated from whole bone marrow, and DNA quality was assessed with TapeStation, NanoDrop OneC and PicoGreen assays. In the case of this clone: Its antigen is still unknown. A read error may account for a junction end that differs from germline.

The library relied on the immunoSEQ multiplex PCR assay. Each sample was run at survey resolution as two replicates of roughly 200 ng apiece, for a total of 400 ng of DNA. The hsTCRB kit detected rearranged TCRB sequences in genomic DNA using multiplex PCR primers targeting V and J genes. To amplify the CDR3 region, the first PCR ran for 31 cycles with the QIAGEN Multiplex PCR Kit. A second PCR of 7 to 8 cycles attached sample barcodes and Illumina adapters to each replicate. Quantification of the pooled libraries was done with a QuantStudio 6 and the KAPA library quantification kit. Roughly 16 pM of pooled libraries were sequenced on an Illumina MiSeq with 156-cycle single-end reads and a 15-cycle index read. On the authors' methods: Of roughly 180,000 unique clonotypes, roughly 1.8% were flagged by VDJdb annotation as previously reported viral-epitope-specific. Raw reads were processed into normalized, annotated TCRB repertoires with the immunoSEQ Data Assistant and immunoSEQ Analyzer. BioAnalyzer and version 0.6.5 of the immunarch R package were the tools used for clonotype analysis. Richness was estimated after downsampling every repertoire to the clone count of the smallest repertoire. Fisher's exact tests classified clonotypes as expanded, contracted or novel, with novel meaning zero frequency before treatment. Significantly changed CDR3 beta sequences were clustered with GLIPH2 at simulation_depth=1000 and kmer_min_depth=3, and CDR3s shorter than five residues were left out. TCRdb provides this immuneACCESS table in a form limited to in-frame rearrangements. Some clones are lacking; in checked studies, under half of them reflect an unresolved V gene, and why the rest are absent is not known. The D gene and trimming were derived from the DNA, and the V and J assignments and clone size from that table. The sample includes approximately 4,400 clones, with more than 65% observed a single time. More than 25% of the sample lies in the top ten.

Taken from cysteine to phenylalanine, the CDR3 has 12 residues. CDR3 DNA is the only sequence kept; it has 36 bases, read in frame from the first base. Results and caveats for the whole study, not just this receptor: The healthy control donors were not matched in age to the MDS patients, and this mismatch could have affected the comparison between MDS and healthy donors. Only around 11 patients were analyzed, making the cohort small. No significant change in richness, rarefaction diversity or clonality was detected after hypomethylating agent treatment, either across all patients or within response groups. Possible recognition of novel MDS antigens by the shared GLIPH2 clusters was not confirmed, and experimental validation of that possible recognition is needed. Novel clonotypes appeared more often in responders, whereas non-responders had more contracted clonotypes after treatment.

Source: bone marrow, taken before or after starting hypomethylating agent treatment for myelodysplastic syndrome (not recorded which). The sequence derives from a human donor with myelodysplastic syndrome. The chain joins TRBV5-3 to TRBJ2-7; the D gene cannot be resolved reliably. TRBV5-3 belongs to the ORF category, with a function that is uncertain. The CDR3 region: CASSFDWDEQYF. The nucleotides are TGTGCCAGCAGCTTCGACTGGGACGAGCAGTACTTC.